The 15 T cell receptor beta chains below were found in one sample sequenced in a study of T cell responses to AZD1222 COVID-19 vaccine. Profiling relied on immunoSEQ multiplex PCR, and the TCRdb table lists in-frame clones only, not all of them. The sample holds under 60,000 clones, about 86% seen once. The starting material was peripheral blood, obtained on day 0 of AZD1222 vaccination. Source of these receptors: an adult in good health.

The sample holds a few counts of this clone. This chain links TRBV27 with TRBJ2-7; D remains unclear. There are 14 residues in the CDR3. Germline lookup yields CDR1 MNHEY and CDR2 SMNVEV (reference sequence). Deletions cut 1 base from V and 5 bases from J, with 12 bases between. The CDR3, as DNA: TGTGCCAGCAGTTTATGGAGCAGCGCTGACGAGCAGTACTTC. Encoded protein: CASSLWSSADEQYF.

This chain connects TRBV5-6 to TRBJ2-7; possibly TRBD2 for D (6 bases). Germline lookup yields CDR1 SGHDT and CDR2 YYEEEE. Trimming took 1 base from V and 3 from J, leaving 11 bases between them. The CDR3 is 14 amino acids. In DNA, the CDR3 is TGTGCCAGCAGCTTGACGGGAGTCCTCTACGAGCAGTACTTC. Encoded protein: CASSLTGVLYEQYF.

CDR3 DNA sequence: TGTGCCAGCAGCTTACAGGAGGCCTACGAGCAGTACTTC. As protein: CASSLQEAYEQYF. This chain joins TRBV7-6 and TRBJ2-7; D is perhaps TRBD2 (5 bases). Germline V gene data show CDR1 as SGHVS and CDR2 as FNYEAQ. Trimming pared 2 bases from V and 2 bases from J, leaving 7 bases between. CDR3 length equals 13 residues.

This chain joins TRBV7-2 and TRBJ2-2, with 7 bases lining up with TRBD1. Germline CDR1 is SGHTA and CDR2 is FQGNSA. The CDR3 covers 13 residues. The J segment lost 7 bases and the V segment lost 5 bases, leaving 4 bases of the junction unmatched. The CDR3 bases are TGTGCCAGCAGCACCCGGACAGGCGGGGAGCTGTTTTTT. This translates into CASSTRTGGELFF.

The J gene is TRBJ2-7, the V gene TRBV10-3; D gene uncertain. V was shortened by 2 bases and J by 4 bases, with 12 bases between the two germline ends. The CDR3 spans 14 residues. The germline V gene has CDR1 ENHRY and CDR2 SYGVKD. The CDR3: CAISEGAKSYEQYF. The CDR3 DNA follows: TGTGCCATCAGTGAGGGAGCGAAGTCTTACGAGCAGTACTTC.

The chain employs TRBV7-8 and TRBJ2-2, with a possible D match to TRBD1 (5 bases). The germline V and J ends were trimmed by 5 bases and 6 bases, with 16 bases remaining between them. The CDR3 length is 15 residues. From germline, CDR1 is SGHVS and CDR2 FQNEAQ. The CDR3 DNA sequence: TGTGCCAGCAGCCCCATAAGTGGGGCGGCCGGGGAGCTGTTTTTT. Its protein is CASSPISGAAGELFF.

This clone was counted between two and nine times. The CDR3 loop reads CASTRRAGPGGYTF. The CDR3 DNA follows: TGTGCCAGCACCAGGAGGGCGGGCCCTGGGGGCTACACCTTC. V is TRBV27 and J is TRBJ1-2; unclear D gene. V was pared by 7 bases and J by 8 bases, with 20 bases between. The germline gives CDR1 MNHEY, CDR2 SMNVEV (reference sequence). The CDR3 has 14 amino acids.

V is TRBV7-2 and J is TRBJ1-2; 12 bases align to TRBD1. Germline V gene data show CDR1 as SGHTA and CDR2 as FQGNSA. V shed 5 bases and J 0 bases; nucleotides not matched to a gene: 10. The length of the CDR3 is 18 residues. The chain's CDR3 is CASSVRDRGRISNYGYTF. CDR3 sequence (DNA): TGTGCCAGCAGCGTAAGGGACAGGGGGCGCATTTCTAACTATGGCTACACCTTC.

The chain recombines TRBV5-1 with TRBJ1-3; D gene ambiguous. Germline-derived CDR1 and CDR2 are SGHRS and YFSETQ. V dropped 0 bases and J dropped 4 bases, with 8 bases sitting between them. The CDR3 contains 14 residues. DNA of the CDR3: TGCGCCAGCAGCTTGGTTGGGTTCGGAAACACCATATATTTT. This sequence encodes CASSLVGFGNTIYF.

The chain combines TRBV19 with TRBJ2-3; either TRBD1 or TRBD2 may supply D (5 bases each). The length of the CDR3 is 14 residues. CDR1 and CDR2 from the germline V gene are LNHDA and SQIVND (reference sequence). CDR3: CPEPGPSGPDTQYF. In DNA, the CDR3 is TGTCCGGAACCGGGGCCCTCAGGACCAGATACGCAGTATTTT.

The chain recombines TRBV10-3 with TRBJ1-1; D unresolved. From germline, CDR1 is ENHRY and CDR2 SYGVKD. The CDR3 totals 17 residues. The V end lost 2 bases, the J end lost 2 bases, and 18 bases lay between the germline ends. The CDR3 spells CAISEPGRVGYNTEAFF. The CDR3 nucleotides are TGTGCCATCAGTGAGCCAGGACGGGTCGGATACAACACTGAAGCTTTCTTT.

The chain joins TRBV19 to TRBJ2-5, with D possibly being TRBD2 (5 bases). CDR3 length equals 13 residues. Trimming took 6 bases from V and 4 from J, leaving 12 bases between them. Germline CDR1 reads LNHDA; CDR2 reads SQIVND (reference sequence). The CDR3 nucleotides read TGTGCCAGTAGCGAGAGGGCGGGAGAGACCCAGTACTTC. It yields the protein CASSERAGETQYF.

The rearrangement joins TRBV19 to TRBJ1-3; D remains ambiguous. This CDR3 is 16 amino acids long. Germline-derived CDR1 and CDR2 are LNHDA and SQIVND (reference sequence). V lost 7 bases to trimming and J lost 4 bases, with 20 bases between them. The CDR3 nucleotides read TGTGCCAGTACCCAAAGGTGGGCAGGAGGAGGAAACACCATATATTTT. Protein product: CASTQRWAGGGNTIYF.

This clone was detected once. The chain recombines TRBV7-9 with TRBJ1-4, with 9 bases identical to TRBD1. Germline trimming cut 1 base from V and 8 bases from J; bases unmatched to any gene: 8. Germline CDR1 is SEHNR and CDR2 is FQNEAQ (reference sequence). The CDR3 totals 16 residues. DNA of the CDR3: TGTGCCAGCAGCTTAGAACGGGACAGGGTTTCCGAAAAACTGTTTTTT. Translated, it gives CASSLERDRVSEKLFF. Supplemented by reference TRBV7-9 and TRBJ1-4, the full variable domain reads DTGVSQNPRHKITKRGQNVTFRCDPISEHNRLYWYRQTLGQGPEFLTYFQNEAQLEKSRLLSDRFSAERPKGSFSTLEIQRTEQGDSAMYLCASSLERDRVSEKLFFGSGTQLSVL.

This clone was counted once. CDR3 nucleotide sequence: TGTGCCAGCAGTTCACGGCGCACAGTCTCTGGAAACACCATATATTTT. Translating gives CASSSRRTVSGNTIYF. The V and J genes are TRBV27 and TRBJ1-3; D is undetermined. V was shortened by 4 bases and J by 0 bases, with 13 bases between the two germline ends. CDR3 length equals 16 residues. Germline-derived CDR1 and CDR2 are MNHEY and SMNVEV (reference sequence).